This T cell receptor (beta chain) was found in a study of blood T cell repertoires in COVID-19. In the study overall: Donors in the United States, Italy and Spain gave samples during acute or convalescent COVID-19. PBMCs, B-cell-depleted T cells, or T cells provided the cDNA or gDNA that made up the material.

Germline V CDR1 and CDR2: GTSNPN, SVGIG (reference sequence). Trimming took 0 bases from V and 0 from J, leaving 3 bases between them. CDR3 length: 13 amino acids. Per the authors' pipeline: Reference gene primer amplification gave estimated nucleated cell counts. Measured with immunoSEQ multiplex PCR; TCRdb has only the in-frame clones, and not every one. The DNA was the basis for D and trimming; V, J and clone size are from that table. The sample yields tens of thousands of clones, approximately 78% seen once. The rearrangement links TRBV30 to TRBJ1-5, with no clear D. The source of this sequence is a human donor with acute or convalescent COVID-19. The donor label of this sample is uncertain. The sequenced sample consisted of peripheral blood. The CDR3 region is CAWSVGSNQPQHF. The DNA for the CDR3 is TGTGCCTGGAGTGTCGGTAGCAATCAGCCCCAGCATTTT. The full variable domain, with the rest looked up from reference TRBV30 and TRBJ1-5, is SQTIHQWPATLVQPVGSPLSLECTVEGTSNPNLYWYRQAAGRGLQLLFYSVGIGQISSEVPQNLSASRPQDRQFILSSKKLLLSDSGFYLCAWSVGSNQPQHFGDGTRLSIL.